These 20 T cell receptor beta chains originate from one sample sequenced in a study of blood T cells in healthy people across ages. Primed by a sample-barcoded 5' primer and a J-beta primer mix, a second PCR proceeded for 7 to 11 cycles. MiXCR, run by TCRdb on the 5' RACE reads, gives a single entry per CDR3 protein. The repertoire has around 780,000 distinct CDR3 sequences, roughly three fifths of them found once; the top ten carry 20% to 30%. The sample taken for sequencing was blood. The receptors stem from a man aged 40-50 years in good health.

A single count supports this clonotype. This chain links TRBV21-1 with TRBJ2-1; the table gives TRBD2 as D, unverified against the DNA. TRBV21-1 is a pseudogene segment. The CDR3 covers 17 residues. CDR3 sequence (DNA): TGTGCCAGCAGCAAAAGGAGGCGGTGCGGGAGGATTGATGAGCAGTTCTTC. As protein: CASSKRRRCGRIDEQFF.

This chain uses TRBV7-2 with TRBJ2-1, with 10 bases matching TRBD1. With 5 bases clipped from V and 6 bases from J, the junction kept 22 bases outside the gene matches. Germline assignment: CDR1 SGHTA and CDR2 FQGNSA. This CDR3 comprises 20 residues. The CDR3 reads CASSPAPTGSGTGVVNEQFF. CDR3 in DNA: TGTGCCAGCAGCCCCGCCCCCACCGGGTCCGGGACAGGGGTTGTCAATGAGCAGTTCTTC.

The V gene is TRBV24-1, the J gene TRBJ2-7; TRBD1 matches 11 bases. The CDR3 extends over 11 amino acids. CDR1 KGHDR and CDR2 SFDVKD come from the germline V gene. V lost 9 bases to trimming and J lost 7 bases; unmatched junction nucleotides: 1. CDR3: CATGDRGEQYF. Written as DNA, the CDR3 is TGTGCCACCGGGGACAGGGGGGAGCAGTACTTC.

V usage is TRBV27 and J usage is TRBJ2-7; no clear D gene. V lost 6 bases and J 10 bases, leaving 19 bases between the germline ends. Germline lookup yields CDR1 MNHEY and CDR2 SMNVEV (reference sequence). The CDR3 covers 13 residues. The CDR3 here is CASSPVVATSQYF. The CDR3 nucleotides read TGTGCCAGCAGCCCAGTCGTGGCGACTTCCCAGTACTTC.

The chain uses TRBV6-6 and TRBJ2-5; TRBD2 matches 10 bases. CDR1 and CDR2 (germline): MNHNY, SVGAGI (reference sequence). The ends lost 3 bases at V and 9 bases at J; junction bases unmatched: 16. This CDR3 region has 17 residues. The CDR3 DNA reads TGTGCCAGCAGTTATATGACTAGCGGGTCCCCAAATTTGGCCCAGTACTTC. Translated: CASSYMTSGSPNLAQYF.

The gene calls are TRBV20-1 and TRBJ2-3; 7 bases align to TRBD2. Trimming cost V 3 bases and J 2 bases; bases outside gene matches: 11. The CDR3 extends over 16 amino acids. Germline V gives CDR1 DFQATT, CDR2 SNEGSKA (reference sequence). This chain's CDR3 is CSARRLAEDFTDTQYF. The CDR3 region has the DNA TGCAGTGCTAGGCGGCTAGCGGAAGATTTCACAGATACGCAGTATTTT.

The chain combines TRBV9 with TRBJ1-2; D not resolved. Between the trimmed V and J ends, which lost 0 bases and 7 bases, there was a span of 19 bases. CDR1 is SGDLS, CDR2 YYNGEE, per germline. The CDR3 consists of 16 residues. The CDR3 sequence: CASSVGGRALQPGYTF. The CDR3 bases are TGTGCCAGCAGCGTAGGTGGTCGGGCCCTCCAACCTGGCTACACCTTC.

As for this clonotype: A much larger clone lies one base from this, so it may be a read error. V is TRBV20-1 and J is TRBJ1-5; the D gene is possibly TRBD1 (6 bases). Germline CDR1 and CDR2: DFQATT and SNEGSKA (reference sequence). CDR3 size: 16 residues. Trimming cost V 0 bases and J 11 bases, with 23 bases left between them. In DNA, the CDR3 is TGCAGTGCTAGAGATCCTACAGGAGTCCTCAGGGGAGCCCAGCATTTT. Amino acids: CSARDPTGVLRGAQHF.

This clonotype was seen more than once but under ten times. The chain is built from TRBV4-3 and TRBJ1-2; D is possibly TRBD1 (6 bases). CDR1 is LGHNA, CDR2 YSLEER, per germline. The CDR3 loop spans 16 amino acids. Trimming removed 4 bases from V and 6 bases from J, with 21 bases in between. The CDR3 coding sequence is TGCGCCAGCAGCCGAGAACATTCCGGGACACTCGATGGCTACACCTTC. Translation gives CASSREHSGTLDGYTF.

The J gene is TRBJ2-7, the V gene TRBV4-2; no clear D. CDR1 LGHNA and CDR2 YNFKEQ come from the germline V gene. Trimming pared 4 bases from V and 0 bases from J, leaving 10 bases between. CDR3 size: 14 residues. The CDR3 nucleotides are TGTGCCAGCAGCCCGAACAGAGGCTCCTACGAGCAGTACTTC. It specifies CASSPNRGSYEQYF.

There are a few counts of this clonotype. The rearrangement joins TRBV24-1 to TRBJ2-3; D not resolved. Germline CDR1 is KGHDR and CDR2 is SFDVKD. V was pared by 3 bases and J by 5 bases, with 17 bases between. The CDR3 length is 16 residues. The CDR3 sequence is CATSDALGTYLDTQYF. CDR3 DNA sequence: TGTGCCACCAGTGATGCCCTGGGCACCTACTTAGATACGCAGTATTTT.

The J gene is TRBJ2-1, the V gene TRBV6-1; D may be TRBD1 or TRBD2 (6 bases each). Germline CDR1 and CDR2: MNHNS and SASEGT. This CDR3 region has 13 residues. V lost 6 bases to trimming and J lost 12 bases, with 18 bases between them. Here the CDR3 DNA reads TGTGCCAGCAGGGAGGGGGGACGGAACAGGCAGTTCTTC. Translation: CASREGGRNRQFF.

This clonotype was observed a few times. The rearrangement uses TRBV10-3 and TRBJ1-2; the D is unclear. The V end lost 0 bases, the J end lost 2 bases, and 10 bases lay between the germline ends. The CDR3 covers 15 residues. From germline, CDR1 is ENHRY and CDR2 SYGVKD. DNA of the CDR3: TGTGCCATCAGTGAGTCCTCTGGCATCAACTATGGCTACACCTTC. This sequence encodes CAISESSGINYGYTF.

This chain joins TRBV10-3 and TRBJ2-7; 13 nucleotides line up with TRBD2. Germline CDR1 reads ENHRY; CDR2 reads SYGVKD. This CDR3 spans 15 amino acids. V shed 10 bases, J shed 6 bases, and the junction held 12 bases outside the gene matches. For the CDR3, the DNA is TGTGCCAAGGCGGGACTAGCGGGAACTAGGGGCGAGCAGTACTTC. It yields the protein CAKAGLAGTRGEQYF.

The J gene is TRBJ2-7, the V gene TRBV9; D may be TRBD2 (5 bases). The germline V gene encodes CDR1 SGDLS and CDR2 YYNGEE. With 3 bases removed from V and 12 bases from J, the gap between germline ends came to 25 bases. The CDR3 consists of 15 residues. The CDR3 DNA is TGTGCCAGCAGCGGACGGGCCTTAAATGGGGAGAGGTTGTACTTC. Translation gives CASSGRALNGERLYF.

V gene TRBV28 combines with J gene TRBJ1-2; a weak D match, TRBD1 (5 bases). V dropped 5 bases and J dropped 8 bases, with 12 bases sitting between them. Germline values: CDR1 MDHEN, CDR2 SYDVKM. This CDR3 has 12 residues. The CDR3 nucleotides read TGTGCCAGCAGTACGGGACTCCGCGGCTACACCTTC. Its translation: CASSTGLRGYTF.

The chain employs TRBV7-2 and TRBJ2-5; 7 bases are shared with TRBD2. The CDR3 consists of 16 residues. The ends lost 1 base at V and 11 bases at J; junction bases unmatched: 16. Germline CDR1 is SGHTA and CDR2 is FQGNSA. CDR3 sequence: CASSLGSSGVSGEQYF. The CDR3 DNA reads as TGTGCCAGCAGCTTAGGGTCCAGCGGGGTGTCTGGTGAGCAGTACTTC.

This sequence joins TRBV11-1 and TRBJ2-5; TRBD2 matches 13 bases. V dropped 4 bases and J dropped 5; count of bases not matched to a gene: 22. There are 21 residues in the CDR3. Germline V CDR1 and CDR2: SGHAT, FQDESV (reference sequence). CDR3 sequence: CASSSNPWTSGSQPRWETQYF. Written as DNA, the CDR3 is TGTGCCAGCAGCTCAAACCCTTGGACTAGCGGGAGTCAACCGCGTTGGGAGACCCAGTACTTC. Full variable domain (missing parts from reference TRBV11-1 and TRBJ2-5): EAEVAQSPRYKITEKSQAVAFWCDPISGHATLYWYRQILGQGPELLVQFQDESVVDDSQLPKDRFSAERLKGVDSTLKIQPAELGDSAMYLCASSSNPWTSGSQPRWETQYFGPGTRLLVL.

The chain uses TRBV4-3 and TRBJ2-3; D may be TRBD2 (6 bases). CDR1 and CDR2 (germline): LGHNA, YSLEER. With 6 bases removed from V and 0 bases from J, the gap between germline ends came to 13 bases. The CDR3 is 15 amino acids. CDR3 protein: CASRQSGSSTDTQYF. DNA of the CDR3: TGCGCCAGCAGGCAAAGCGGGTCTAGCACAGATACGCAGTATTTT.

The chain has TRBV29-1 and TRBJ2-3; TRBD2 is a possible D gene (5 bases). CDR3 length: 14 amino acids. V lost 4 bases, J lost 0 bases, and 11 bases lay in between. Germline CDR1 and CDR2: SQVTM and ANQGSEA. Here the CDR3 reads CSVVEGTSTDTQYF. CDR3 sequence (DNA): TGCAGCGTTGTAGAGGGCACTAGCACAGATACGCAGTATTTT.